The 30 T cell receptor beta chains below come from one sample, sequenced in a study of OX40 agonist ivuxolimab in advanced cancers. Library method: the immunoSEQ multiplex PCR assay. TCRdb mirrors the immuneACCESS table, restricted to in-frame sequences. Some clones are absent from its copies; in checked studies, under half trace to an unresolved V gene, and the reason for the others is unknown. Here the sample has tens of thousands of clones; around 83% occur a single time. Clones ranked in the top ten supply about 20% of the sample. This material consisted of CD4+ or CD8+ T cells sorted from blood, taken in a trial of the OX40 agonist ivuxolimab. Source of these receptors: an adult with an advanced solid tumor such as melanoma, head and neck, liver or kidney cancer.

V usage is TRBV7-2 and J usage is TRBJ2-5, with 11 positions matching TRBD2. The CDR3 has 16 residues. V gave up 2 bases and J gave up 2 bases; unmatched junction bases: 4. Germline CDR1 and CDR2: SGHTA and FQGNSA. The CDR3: CASSLMTSGIQETQYF. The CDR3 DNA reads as TGTGCCAGCAGCTTAATGACTAGCGGGATACAAGAGACCCAGTACTTC. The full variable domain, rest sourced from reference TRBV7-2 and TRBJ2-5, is GAGVSQSPSNKVTEKGKDVELRCDPISGHTALYWYRQSLGQGLEFLIYFQGNSAPDKSGLPSDRFSAERTGGSVSTLTIQRTQQEDSAVYLCASSLMTSGIQETQYFGPGTRLLVL.

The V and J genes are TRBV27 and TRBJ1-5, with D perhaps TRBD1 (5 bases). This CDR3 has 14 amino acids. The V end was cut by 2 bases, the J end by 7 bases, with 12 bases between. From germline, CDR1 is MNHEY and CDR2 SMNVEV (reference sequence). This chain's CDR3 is CASSLSQGSQPQHF. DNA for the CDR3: TGTGCCAGCAGTTTAAGTCAGGGTTCCCAGCCCCAGCATTTT.

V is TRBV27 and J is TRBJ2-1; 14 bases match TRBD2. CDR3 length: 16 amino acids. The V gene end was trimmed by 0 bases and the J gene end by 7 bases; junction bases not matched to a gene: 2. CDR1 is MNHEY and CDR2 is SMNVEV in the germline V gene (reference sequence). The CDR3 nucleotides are TGTGCCAGCAGTTTATCGACTAGCGGGAGGGCGAATGAGCAGTTCTTC. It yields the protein CASSLSTSGRANEQFF.

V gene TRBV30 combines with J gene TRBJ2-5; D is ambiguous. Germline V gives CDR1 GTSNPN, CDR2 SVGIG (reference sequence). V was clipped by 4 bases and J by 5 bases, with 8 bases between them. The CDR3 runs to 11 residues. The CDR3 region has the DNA TGTGCCTGGACCTTGCAGGAGACCCAGTACTTC. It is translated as CAWTLQETQYF. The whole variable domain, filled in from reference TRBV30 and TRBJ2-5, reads SQTIHQWPATLVQPVGSPLSLECTVEGTSNPNLYWYRQAAGRGLQLLFYSVGIGQISSEVPQNLSASRPQDRQFILSSKKLLLSDSGFYLCAWTLQETQYFGPGTRLLVL.

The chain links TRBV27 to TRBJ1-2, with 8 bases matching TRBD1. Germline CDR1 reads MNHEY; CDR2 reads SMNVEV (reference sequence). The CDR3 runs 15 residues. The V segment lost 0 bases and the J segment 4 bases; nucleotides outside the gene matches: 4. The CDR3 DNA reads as TGTGCCAGCAGTTTATCCCGGACAGGGACCTATGGCTACACCTTC. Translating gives CASSLSRTGTYGYTF.

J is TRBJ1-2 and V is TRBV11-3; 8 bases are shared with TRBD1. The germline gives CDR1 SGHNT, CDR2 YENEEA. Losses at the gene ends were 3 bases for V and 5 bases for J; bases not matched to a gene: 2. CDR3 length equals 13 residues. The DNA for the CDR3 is TGTGCCAGCAGCTTTACAGGGGGATATGGCTACACCTTC. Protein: CASSFTGGYGYTF. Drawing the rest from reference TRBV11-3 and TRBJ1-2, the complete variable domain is EAGVVQSPRYKIIEKKQPVAFWCNPISGHNTLYWYLQNLGQGPELLIRYENEEAVDDSQLPKDRFSAERLKGVDSTLKIQPAELGDSAVYLCASSFTGGYGYTFGSGTRLTVV.

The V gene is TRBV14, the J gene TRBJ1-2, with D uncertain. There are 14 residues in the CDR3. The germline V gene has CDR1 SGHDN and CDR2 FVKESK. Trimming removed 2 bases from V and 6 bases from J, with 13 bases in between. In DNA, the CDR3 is TGTGCCAGCAGCCAAAGACCCGGTGAGGATGGCTACACCTTC. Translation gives CASSQRPGEDGYTF.

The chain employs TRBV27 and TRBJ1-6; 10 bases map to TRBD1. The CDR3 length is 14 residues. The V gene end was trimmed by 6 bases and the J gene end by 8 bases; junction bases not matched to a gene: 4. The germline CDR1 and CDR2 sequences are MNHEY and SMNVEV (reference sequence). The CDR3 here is CASSPGQGYSPLHF. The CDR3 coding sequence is TGTGCCAGCAGCCCGGGACAGGGGTATTCACCCCTCCACTTT.

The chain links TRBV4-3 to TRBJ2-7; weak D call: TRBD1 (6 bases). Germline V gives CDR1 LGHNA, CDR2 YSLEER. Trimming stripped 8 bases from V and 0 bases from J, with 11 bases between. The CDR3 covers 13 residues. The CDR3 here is CASSRDTSYEQYF. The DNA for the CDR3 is TGCGCCAGCTCCCGGGACACCTCCTACGAGCAGTACTTC.

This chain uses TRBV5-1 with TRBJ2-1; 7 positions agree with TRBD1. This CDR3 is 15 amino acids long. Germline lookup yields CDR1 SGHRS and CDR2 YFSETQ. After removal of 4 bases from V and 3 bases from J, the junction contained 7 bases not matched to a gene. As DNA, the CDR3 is TGCGCCAGCAGCCTAGGACAGGACGACTACAATGAGCAGTTCTTC. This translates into CASSLGQDDYNEQFF.

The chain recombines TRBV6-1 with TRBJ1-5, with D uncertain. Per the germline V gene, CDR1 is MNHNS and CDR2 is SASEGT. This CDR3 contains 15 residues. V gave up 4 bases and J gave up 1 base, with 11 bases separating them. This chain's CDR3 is CASSALGSSNQPQHF. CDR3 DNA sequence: TGTGCCAGCAGTGCTCTAGGGAGCAGCAATCAGCCCCAGCATTTT.

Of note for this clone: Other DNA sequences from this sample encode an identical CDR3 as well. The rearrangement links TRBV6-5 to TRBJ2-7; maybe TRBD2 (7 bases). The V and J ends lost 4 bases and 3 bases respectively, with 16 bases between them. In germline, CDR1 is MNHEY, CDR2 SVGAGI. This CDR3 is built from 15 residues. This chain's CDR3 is CASSFRGGLVYEQYF. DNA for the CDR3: TGTGCCAGCAGTTTTCGCGGGGGCCTAGTCTACGAGCAGTACTTC.

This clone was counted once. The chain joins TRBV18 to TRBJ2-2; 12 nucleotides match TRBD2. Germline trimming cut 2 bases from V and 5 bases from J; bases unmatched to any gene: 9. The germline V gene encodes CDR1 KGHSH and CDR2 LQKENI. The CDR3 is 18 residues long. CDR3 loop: CASSPVNLAGGSTGELFF. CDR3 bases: TGTGCCAGCTCACCAGTGAACCTAGCGGGAGGGTCAACCGGGGAGCTGTTTTTT.

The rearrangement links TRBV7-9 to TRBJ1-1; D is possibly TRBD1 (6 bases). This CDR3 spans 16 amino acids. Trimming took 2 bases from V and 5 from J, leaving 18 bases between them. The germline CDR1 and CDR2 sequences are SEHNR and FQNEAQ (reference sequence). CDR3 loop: CASSLFIGGFATEAFF. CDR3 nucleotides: TGTGCCAGCAGCTTATTTATAGGGGGGTTTGCGACTGAAGCTTTCTTT.

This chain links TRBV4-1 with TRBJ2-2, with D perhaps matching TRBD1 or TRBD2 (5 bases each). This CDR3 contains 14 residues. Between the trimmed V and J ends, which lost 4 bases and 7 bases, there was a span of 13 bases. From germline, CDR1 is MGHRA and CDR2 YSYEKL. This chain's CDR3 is CASSPSRAGGELFF. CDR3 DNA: TGCGCCAGCAGCCCATCCAGGGCGGGCGGGGAGCTGTTTTTT.

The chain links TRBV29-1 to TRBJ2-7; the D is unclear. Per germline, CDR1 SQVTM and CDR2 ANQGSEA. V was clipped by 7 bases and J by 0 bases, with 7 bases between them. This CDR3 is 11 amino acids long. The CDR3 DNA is TGCAGCGCCGGAGACTCCTACGAGCAGTACTTC. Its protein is CSAGDSYEQYF.

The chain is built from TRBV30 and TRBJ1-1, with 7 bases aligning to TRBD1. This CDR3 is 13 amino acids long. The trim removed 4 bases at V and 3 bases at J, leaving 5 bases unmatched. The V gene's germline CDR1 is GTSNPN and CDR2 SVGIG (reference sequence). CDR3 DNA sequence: TGTGCCTGGAAGGACAGGCTCTACACTGAAGCTTTCTTT. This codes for CAWKDRLYTEAFF.

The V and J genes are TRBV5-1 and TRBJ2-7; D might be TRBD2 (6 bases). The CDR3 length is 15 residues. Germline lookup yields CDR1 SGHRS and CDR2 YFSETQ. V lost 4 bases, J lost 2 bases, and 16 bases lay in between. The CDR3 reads CASSPSGLATYEQYF. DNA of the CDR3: TGCGCCAGCAGCCCGAGCGGGCTGGCTACCTACGAGCAGTACTTC.

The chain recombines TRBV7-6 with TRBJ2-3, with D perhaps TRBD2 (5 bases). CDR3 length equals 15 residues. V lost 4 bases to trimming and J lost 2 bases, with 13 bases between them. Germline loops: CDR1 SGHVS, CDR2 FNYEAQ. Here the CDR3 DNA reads TGTGCCAGCAGCTCGACTACTTCTTCCACAGATACGCAGTATTTT. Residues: CASSSTTSSTDTQYF.

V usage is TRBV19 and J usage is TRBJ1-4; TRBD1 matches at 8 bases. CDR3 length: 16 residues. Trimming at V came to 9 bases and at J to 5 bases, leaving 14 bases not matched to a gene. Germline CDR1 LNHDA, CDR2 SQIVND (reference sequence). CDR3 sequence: CASLRRQGRVNEKLFF. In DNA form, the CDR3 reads TGTGCCAGCCTAAGAAGACAGGGGCGCGTGAATGAAAAACTGTTTTTT.

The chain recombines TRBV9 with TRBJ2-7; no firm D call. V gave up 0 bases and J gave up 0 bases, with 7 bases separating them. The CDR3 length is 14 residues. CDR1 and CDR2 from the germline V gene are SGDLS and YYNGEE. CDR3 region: CASSVGGFSYEQYF. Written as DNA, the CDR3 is TGTGCCAGCAGCGTAGGAGGATTCTCCTACGAGCAGTACTTC. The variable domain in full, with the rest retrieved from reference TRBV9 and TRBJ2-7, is DSGVTQTPKHLITATGQRVTLRCSPRSGDLSVYWYQQSLDQGLQFLIQYYNGEERAKGNILERFSAQQFPDLHSELNLSSLELGDSALYFCASSVGGFSYEQYFGPGTRLTVT.

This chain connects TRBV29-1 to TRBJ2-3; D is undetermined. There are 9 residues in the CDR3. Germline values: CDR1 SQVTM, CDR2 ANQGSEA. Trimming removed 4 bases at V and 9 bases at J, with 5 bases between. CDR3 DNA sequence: TGCAGCGTTGCTGGGACGCAGTATTTT. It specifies CSVAGTQYF.

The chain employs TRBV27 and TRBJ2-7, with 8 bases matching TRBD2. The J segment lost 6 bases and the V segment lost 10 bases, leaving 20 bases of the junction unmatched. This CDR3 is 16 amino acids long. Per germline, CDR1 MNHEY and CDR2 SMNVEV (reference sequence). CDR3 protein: CATSHLSGGPQGEQYF. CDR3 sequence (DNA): TGTGCCACTTCGCACCTGTCGGGGGGGCCTCAGGGCGAGCAGTACTTC.

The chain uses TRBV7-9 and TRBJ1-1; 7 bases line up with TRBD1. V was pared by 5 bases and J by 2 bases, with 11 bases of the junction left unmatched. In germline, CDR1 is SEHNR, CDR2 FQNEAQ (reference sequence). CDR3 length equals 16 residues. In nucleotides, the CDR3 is TGTGCCAGCAGCCCAAACAGGGGAGATTACAACACTGAAGCTTTCTTT. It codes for CASSPNRGDYNTEAFF.

The CDR3 here is CASSLGAGEASYNEQFF. CDR3 coding DNA: TGTGCCAGCAGCTTAGGGGCGGGGGAGGCCTCCTACAATGAGCAGTTCTTC. The V and J genes are TRBV11-2 and TRBJ2-1; 7 bases map to TRBD2. J was trimmed by 0 bases and V by 1 base; bases with no gene match: 6. This CDR3 has 17 amino acids. CDR1 and CDR2 (germline): SGHAT, FQNNGV.

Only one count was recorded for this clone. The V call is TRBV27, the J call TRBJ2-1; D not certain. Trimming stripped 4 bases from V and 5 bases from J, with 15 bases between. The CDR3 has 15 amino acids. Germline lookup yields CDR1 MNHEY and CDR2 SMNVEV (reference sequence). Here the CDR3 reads CASSYQLGSDNEQFF. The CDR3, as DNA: TGTGCCAGCAGTTATCAGCTTGGGTCAGACAATGAGCAGTTCTTC.

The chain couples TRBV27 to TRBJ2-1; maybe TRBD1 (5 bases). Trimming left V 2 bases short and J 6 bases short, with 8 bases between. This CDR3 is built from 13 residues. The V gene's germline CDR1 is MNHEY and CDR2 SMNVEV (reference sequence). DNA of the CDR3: TGTGCCAGCAGTTTAATAGGGGTCAATGAGCAGTTCTTC. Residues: CASSLIGVNEQFF.

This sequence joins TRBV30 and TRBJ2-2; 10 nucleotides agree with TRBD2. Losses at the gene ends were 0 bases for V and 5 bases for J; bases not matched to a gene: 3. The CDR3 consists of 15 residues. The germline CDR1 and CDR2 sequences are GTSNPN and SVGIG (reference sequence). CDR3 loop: CAWSVSTSGTGELFF. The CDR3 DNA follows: TGTGCCTGGAGTGTATCGACTAGCGGGACCGGGGAGCTGTTTTTT.

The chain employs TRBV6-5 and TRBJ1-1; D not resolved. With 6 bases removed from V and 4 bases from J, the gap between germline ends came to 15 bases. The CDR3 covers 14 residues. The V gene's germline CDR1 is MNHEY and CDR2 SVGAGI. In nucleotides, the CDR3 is TGTGCCAGCAGACTCGCCAGAGGCGGCACTGAAGCTTTCTTT. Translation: CASRLARGGTEAFF.

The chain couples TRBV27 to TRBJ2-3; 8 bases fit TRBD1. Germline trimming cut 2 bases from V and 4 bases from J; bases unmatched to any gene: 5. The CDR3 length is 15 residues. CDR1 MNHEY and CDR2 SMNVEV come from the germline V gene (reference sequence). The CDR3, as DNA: TGTGCCAGCAGTTTAGTCGACAGGGGCTCAGATACGCAGTATTTT. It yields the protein CASSLVDRGSDTQYF.